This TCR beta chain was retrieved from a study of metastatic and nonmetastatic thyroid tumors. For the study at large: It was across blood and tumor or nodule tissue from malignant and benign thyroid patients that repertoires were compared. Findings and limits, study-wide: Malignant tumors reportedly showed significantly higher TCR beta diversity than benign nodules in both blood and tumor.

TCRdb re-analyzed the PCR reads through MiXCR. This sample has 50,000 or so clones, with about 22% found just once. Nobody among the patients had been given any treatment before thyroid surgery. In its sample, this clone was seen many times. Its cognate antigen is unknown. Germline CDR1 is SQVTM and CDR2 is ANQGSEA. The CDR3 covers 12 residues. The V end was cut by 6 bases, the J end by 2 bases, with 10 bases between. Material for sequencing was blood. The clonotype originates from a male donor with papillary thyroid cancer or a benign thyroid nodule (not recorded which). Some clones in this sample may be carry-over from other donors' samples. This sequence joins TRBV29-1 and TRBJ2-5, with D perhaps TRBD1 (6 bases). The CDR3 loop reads CSVGQTQETQYF. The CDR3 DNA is TGCAGCGTAGGACAGACACAAGAGACCCAGTACTTC.